One sample yielded the 18 T cell receptor beta chains listed below, sequenced in a study of shared clonotypes between healthy human individuals. TCRdb's table, derived via immunoSEQ multiplex PCR, lists solely in-frame clones and lacks some. The sample includes roughly 1.5 million clones, approximately 98% of them seen just once. Sequenced sample: naive CD4+ T cells sorted from blood. Subset noted: CD45RA+ positively selected. The source is a man aged 25-45 years in good health.

This rearrangement joins TRBV2 to TRBJ2-1; 7 positions agree with TRBD2. With 2 bases clipped from V and 0 bases from J, the junction kept 1 base outside the gene matches. Germline assignment: CDR1 SNHLY and CDR2 FYNNEI. The CDR3 spans 15 residues. The CDR3 bases are TGTGCCAGCAGTGAATGGGGGGGCTCCTACAATGAGCAGTTCTTC. Encoded protein: CASSEWGGSYNEQFF.

CDR3 bases: TGTGCCAGCAGTGGCGGGAGTGGAGAGACCCAGTACTTC. The encoded protein is CASSGGSGETQYF. The chain carries TRBV5-4 and TRBJ2-5, with 7 positions matching TRBD2. CDR1 is SGHNT, CDR2 YYREEE, per germline (reference sequence). The CDR3 is made up of 13 amino acids. Trimming at V came to 5 bases and at J to 4 bases, leaving 5 bases not matched to a gene.

The rearrangement uses TRBV5-1 and TRBJ1-4; 7 bases align to TRBD1. The CDR3 extends over 14 amino acids. From germline, CDR1 is SGHRS and CDR2 YFSETQ. V dropped 4 bases and J dropped 7; count of bases not matched to a gene: 7. The CDR3 nucleotides read TGCGCCAGCAGCCAAACAGGGGTTAGTGAAAAACTGTTTTTT. It encodes CASSQTGVSEKLFF. The whole variable domain, filled in from reference TRBV5-1 and TRBJ1-4, reads KAGVTQTPRYLIKTRGQQVTLSCSPISGHRSVSWYQQTPGQGLQFLFEYFSETQRNKGNFPGRFSGRQFSNSRSEMNVSTLELGDSALYLCASSQTGVSEKLFFGSGTQLSVL.

This clone was recorded once. The identical CDR3 is also encoded by other nucleotide sequences in the sample. The gene calls are TRBV18 and TRBJ2-7; 12 positions agree with TRBD2. CDR1 KGHSH and CDR2 LQKENI come from the germline V gene. CDR3 length: 15 amino acids. V gave up 4 bases and J gave up 4 bases; unmatched junction bases: 5. The CDR3 loop is CASSQGLAGTYEQYF. CDR3 sequence (DNA): TGTGCCAGCTCACAAGGACTAGCGGGAACATACGAGCAGTACTTC. Drawing the rest from reference TRBV18 and TRBJ2-7, the complete variable domain is NAGVMQNPRHLVRRRGQEARLRCSPMKGHSHVYWYRQLPEEGLKFMVYLQKENIIDESGMPKERFSAEFPKEGPSILRIQQVVRGDSAAYFCASSQGLAGTYEQYFGPGTRLTVT.

This clone was counted a single time. The DNA for the CDR3 is TGTGCCAGCACCCTCCGGACTAGCGGGAGAAGTCCCACATACGAGCAGTACTTC. Its protein is CASTLRTSGRSPTYEQYF. This chain connects TRBV27 to TRBJ2-7; 13 bases match TRBD2. V shed 7 bases and J 4 bases; nucleotides not matched to a gene: 16. CDR3 length: 18 residues. Germline lookup yields CDR1 MNHEY and CDR2 SMNVEV (reference sequence).

The V call is TRBV4-1, the J call TRBJ2-1; D uncertain. There are 13 residues in the CDR3. CDR1 is MGHRA, CDR2 YSYEKL, per germline. Trimming pared 3 bases from V and 6 bases from J, leaving 9 bases between. CDR3 in DNA: TGCGCCAGCAGCCAGGGTTATCTCAATGAGCAGTTCTTC. This gives the protein CASSQGYLNEQFF.

This chain uses TRBV4-3 with TRBJ1-3, with TRBD1 matching over 8 bases. The CDR3 is 16 residues long. With V trimmed by 2 bases and J by 3 bases, 6 bases remained unmatched. Germline V gene data show CDR1 as LGHNA and CDR2 as YSLEER. The CDR3 DNA follows: TGCGCCAGCAGCCAAATAGGGGACAGGAGTGGAAACACCATATATTTT. Translated: CASSQIGDRSGNTIYF.

The chain is built from TRBV19 and TRBJ2-1, with TRBD2 identical over 11 bases. Germline trimming cut 3 bases from V and 10 bases from J; bases unmatched to any gene: 14. The CDR3 totals 17 residues. Per the germline V gene, CDR1 is LNHDA and CDR2 is SQIVND (reference sequence). CDR3 in DNA: TGTGCCAGTAGTATCCGAGGACTAGCGGGCCGGCATTTGGAGCAGTTCTTC. Translated, it gives CASSIRGLAGRHLEQFF.

The rearrangement joins TRBV20-1 to TRBJ2-7; D not resolved. The CDR3 covers 10 residues. Between the trimmed V and J ends, which lost 6 bases and 7 bases, there was a span of 10 bases. The germline gives CDR1 DFQATT, CDR2 SNEGSKA (reference sequence). CDR3 region: CSARTGEQYF. The CDR3 DNA reads TGCAGTGCCAGGACGGGTGAGCAGTACTTC.

V is TRBV6-1 and J is TRBJ2-6; D is ambiguous. Germline values: CDR1 MNHNS, CDR2 SASEGT. The V gene lost 7 bases and the J gene lost 0 bases, with 10 bases spanning the gap. The CDR3 length is 15 residues. The CDR3 DNA reads as TGTGCCAGCATGGTCTATAGCTCTGGGGCCAACGTCCTGACTTTC. Protein: CASMVYSSGANVLTF.

This sequence joins TRBV18 and TRBJ2-3; 8 bases are shared with TRBD2. Per the germline V gene, CDR1 is KGHSH and CDR2 is LQKENI. This CDR3 region has 16 residues. V trimming: 3 bases; J trimming: 1 base; junction bases outside the gene matches: 6. CDR3 nucleotides: TGTGCCAGCTCACCCCCCGGGGGGGGAGGCACAGATACGCAGTATTTT. Amino acids: CASSPPGGGGTDTQYF.

This chain joins TRBV6-4 and TRBJ2-3; 9 bases fit TRBD2. Germline assignment: CDR1 MRHNA and CDR2 SNTAGT. V lost 5 bases to trimming and J lost 5 bases; unmatched junction nucleotides: 8. The CDR3 loop spans 15 amino acids. The CDR3 nucleotides are TGTGCCAGCAGTTTAGAAGCGGGAGGAGGAGATACGCAGTATTTT. Its protein product is CASSLEAGGGDTQYF.

This clone came up once. V is TRBV5-1 and J is TRBJ1-2, with D possibly matching TRBD1 (5 bases). Trimming took 5 bases from V and 0 from J, leaving 11 bases between them. The CDR3 is 14 amino acids. CDR1 and CDR2 from the germline V gene are SGHRS and YFSETQ. The chain's CDR3 is CASSLTTANYGYTF. The CDR3 DNA is TGCGCCAGCAGTTTAACGACAGCTAACTATGGCTACACCTTC. Full variable domain (outside the CDR3, taken from reference TRBV5-1 and TRBJ1-2): KAGVTQTPRYLIKTRGQQVTLSCSPISGHRSVSWYQQTPGQGLQFLFEYFSETQRNKGNFPGRFSGRQFSNSRSEMNVSTLELGDSALYLCASSLTTANYGYTFGSGTRLTVV.

The J gene is TRBJ1-5, the V gene TRBV25-1, with D unclear. Per germline, CDR1 MGHDK and CDR2 SYGVNS. CDR3 length: 14 residues. V was cut by 3 bases and J by 3 bases, with 9 bases left in between. The CDR3 loop is CASSDSRPNQPQHF. In nucleotides, the CDR3 is TGTGCCAGCAGTGACTCCCGCCCCAATCAGCCCCAGCATTTT.

The CDR3 coding sequence is TGTGCCATCAGCATGGACAGTAGCAATCAGCCCCAGCATTTT. It translates to CAISMDSSNQPQHF. V usage is TRBV10-3 and J usage is TRBJ1-5, with a tentative D call TRBD1 (6 bases). The CDR3 runs 14 residues. Germline CDR1 reads ENHRY; CDR2 reads SYGVKD. V was trimmed by 6 bases and J by 0 bases, leaving 9 bases between them.

The chain employs TRBV7-9 and TRBJ2-7, with TRBD2 matching 9 bases. J was trimmed by 5 bases and V by 3 bases; bases with no gene match: 8. This CDR3 comprises 15 residues. Germline CDR1 and CDR2: SEHNR and FQNEAQ (reference sequence). The CDR3 nucleotides are TGTGCCAGCAGCTTGGCGGGGGGGTATCCCAACGAGCAGTACTTC. Translated: CASSLAGGYPNEQYF.

This clone was counted once. CDR3 DNA: TGTGCCAGCAGCTCCTATCTGGGCGCGCTGTACAATGAGCAGTTCTTC. Protein product: CASSSYLGALYNEQFF. The chain carries TRBV7-9 and TRBJ2-1; D gene ambiguous. This CDR3 contains 16 residues. V gave up 4 bases and J gave up 4 bases, with 17 bases separating them. CDR1 is SEHNR and CDR2 is FQNEAQ in the germline V gene (reference sequence).

CDR3 in DNA: TGCGCCAGCCGCCAGGAGCTTGGGACCGGGGAGCTGTTTTTT. Translation: CASRQELGTGELFF. V and J are TRBV5-1 and TRBJ2-2; D is unclear. Germline-derived CDR1 and CDR2 are SGHRS and YFSETQ. CDR3 length: 14 residues. Trimming took 7 bases from V and 5 from J, leaving 15 bases between them.